The present entry profiles one T cell receptor (beta chain) with its context. Antigen unknown. The sample belongs to a study of OX40 agonist ivuxolimab in advanced cancers. Study background: Ivuxolimab, an agonistic anti-OX40 (CD134) antibody, was given to patients. Three partial responders included one hepatocellular carcinoma patient and two cutaneous melanoma patients. General study results and limits: Expanded peripheral T cell antigen specificity was not determined. Near-lowest levels of clonal expansion characterized partial responders at 0.1-3.0 mg/kg.

TCRdb keeps only in-frame clones here, not all; method: immunoSEQ multiplex PCR. The sample holds roughly 70,000 clones; roughly 84% are singletons and the top ten take 0.55% to 0.85%. The ends were cut back, 3 bases at V and 2 bases at J, with 13 bases in the middle. The CDR3 has 15 residues. CDR1 is SGDLS and CDR2 is YYNGEE in the germline V gene. The gene calls are TRBV9 and TRBJ2-3; TRBD1 is a possible D gene (6 bases). The sequencing used CD4+ or CD8+ T cells sorted from blood, collected in a trial of the OX40 agonist ivuxolimab. This TCR was sampled from an adult with an advanced solid tumor such as melanoma, head and neck, liver or kidney cancer. As DNA, the CDR3 is TGTGCCAGCAGCGCAAGGGGGTGGGCCACAGATACGCAGTATTTT. This encodes CASSARGWATDTQYF.